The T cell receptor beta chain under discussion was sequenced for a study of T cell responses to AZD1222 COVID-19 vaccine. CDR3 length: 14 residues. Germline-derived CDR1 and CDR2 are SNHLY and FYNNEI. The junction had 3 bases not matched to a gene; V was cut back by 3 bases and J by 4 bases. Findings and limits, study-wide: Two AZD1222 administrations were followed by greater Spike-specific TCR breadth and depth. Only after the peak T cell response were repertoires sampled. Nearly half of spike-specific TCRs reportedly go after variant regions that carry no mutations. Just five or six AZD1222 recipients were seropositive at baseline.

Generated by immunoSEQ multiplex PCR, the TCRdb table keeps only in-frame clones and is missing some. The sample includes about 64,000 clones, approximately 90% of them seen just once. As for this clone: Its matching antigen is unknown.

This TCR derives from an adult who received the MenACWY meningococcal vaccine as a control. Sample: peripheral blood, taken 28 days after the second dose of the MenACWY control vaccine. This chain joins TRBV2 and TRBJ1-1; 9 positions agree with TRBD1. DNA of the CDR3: TGTGCCAGCAGTGACGGGACAGGGCGCACTGAAGCTTTCTTT. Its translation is CASSDGTGRTEAFF.